Presented here are 26 T cell receptor beta chains from one specimen sequenced in a study of blood T cell repertoires in COVID-19 (dated by TCRdb to 2020 to 2022). The library was made by the immunoSEQ multiplex PCR assay. Sourced from immuneACCESS, this table was stored by TCRdb with only in-frame sequences that have V and J called. A share of the clones is absent; for the studies checked, an unresolved V gene accounts for under half, and the remainder has no known explanation. This sample has about 140,000 clones in its table, and 84% of those were observed once. Approximately 8.9% of the sample rests with the top ten. Sequences were obtained from peripheral blood. These receptors were obtained from a man under 40 with COVID-19, enrolled during active disease.

V and J are TRBV7-9 and TRBJ1-2; D remains ambiguous. In germline, CDR1 is SEHNR, CDR2 FQNEAQ (reference sequence). Trimming took 5 bases from V and 10 from J, leaving 14 bases between them. The CDR3 contains 12 residues. The CDR3 DNA reads as TGTGCCAGCAGCGATACCGGGTTAGACTACACCTTC. Residues: CASSDTGLDYTF.

The rearrangement joins TRBV10-2 to TRBJ2-1, with D possibly matching TRBD2 (6 bases). V lost 4 bases to trimming and J lost 6 bases, with 19 bases between them. The V gene's germline CDR1 is WSHSY and CDR2 SAAADI. The CDR3 totals 16 residues. The CDR3 nucleotides are TGCGCCAGCAGTGTCCCGGGGGAGGTGGAGGGCAATGAGCAGTTCTTC. It codes for CASSVPGEVEGNEQFF.

This sequence joins TRBV9 and TRBJ1-3; 7 nucleotides agree with TRBD1. V lost 3 bases and J lost 0; bases outside the gene matches: 9. CDR1 is SGDLS, CDR2 YYNGEE, per germline. The CDR3 is made up of 17 amino acids. The CDR3, as DNA: TGTGCCAGCAGCGCTTGGGACAGAATACACTCTGGAAACACCATATATTTT. It codes for CASSAWDRIHSGNTIYF.

This clone was observed a handful of times. This rearrangement joins TRBV10-1 to TRBJ2-5; no clear D gene. Germline V lookup: CDR1 WNHNN, CDR2 SYGVQD (reference sequence). The V and J ends lost 4 bases and 2 bases respectively, with 8 bases between them. This CDR3 is built from 13 residues. The CDR3 sequence is CASSGNIQETQYF. CDR3 sequence (DNA): TGCGCCAGCAGTGGTAACATACAAGAGACCCAGTACTTC.

V and J are TRBV5-4 and TRBJ2-4; D gene unclear. CDR1 is SGHNT, CDR2 YYREEE, per germline (reference sequence). Between the trimmed V and J ends, which lost 2 bases and 6 bases, there was a span of 15 bases. This CDR3 is built from 15 residues. The CDR3 region is CASSFRSEARNIQYF. CDR3 in DNA: TGTGCCAGCAGCTTTAGGTCCGAGGCGCGAAACATTCAGTACTTC.

The chain combines TRBV5-5 with TRBJ2-7, with a tentative D call TRBD2 (5 bases). From germline, CDR1 is SGHKS and CDR2 YYEKEE (reference sequence). V dropped 6 bases and J dropped 1 base, with 14 bases sitting between them. The CDR3 totals 14 residues. The CDR3 sequence: CASTHREPSYEQYF. Written as DNA, the CDR3 is TGTGCCAGCACCCACCGGGAACCTTCCTACGAGCAGTACTTC.

The V gene is TRBV7-2, the J gene TRBJ1-6; possible D gene TRBD1, 5 bases. The CDR3 contains 15 residues. Germline CDR1 and CDR2: SGHTA and FQGNSA. Between the trimmed V and J ends, which lost 3 bases and 7 bases, there was a span of 13 bases. CDR3 nucleotide sequence: TGTGCCAGCAGCTTTACGGGGGTCGGGAATTCACCCCTCCACTTT. It translates to CASSFTGVGNSPLHF.

The sample holds many counts of this clone. The chain uses TRBV28 and TRBJ2-7; 10 bases line up with TRBD2. The CDR3 contains 15 residues. Germline values: CDR1 MDHEN, CDR2 SYDVKM. Trimming took 2 bases from V and 0 from J; bases not matched to a gene: 1. CDR3 loop: CASSLVAGGSYEQYF. The CDR3 DNA reads TGTGCCAGCAGTTTAGTAGCGGGAGGCTCCTACGAGCAGTACTTC.

CDR3 nucleotide sequence: TGTGCCAGCAGCTCAAACAATCAGCCCCAGCATTTT. This codes for CASSSNNQPQHF. The chain couples TRBV7-6 to TRBJ1-5; D unclear. The ends were cut back, 4 bases at V and 3 bases at J, with 4 bases in the middle. This CDR3 has 12 amino acids. Germline lookup yields CDR1 SGHVS and CDR2 FNYEAQ.

The V call is TRBV19, the J call TRBJ1-2; 7 positions match TRBD1. The V gene end was trimmed by 6 bases and the J gene end by 5 bases; junction bases not matched to a gene: 9. Germline CDR1 and CDR2: LNHDA and SQIVND (reference sequence). The CDR3 runs to 14 residues. Here the CDR3 reads CASSPGQRVYGYTF. The CDR3 nucleotides read TGTGCCAGTAGCCCGGGACAGAGAGTTTATGGCTACACCTTC.

The V and J genes are TRBV19 and TRBJ2-3; D may be TRBD2 (5 bases). V lost 10 bases and J 6 bases, leaving 23 bases between the germline ends. The CDR3 is 15 amino acids. In germline, CDR1 is LNHDA, CDR2 SQIVND (reference sequence). The CDR3 nucleotides are TGTGCCACCCAAGATTTAGCGCTTGTGGGCGATACGCAGTATTTT. It specifies CATQDLALVGDTQYF.

The rearrangement joins TRBV5-1 to TRBJ1-6; 9 nucleotides match TRBD1. The V and J ends lost 4 bases and 6 bases, in that order; junction bases with no gene match: 2. This CDR3 has 14 residues. Germline-derived CDR1 and CDR2 are SGHRS and YFSETQ. The chain's CDR3 is CASSEQGANSPLHF. The CDR3 nucleotides read TGCGCCAGCAGCGAACAGGGGGCTAATTCACCCCTCCACTTT.

CDR3 region: CASSDLTGKETQYF. Here the CDR3 DNA reads TGTGCCAGCAGTGACCTCACGGGAAAAGAGACCCAGTACTTC. The chain recombines TRBV6-2 or TRBV6-3 with TRBJ2-5; D possibly corresponds to TRBD2 (5 bases). The CDR3 extends over 14 amino acids. CDR1 MNHEY and CDR2 SVGEGT come from the germline V gene. Trimming stripped 5 bases from V and 3 bases from J, with 13 bases between.

The chain has TRBV10-3 and TRBJ1-5; possible D gene TRBD1, 5 bases. The CDR3 sequence is 16 residues long. Deletions cut 2 bases from V and 1 base from J, with 12 bases between. From germline, CDR1 is ENHRY and CDR2 SYGVKD. The CDR3 sequence: CAISEGGAYSNQPQHF. CDR3 sequence (DNA): TGTGCCATCAGTGAGGGTGGGGCGTACAGCAATCAGCCCCAGCATTTT.

The chain employs TRBV9 and TRBJ1-5, with 8 nucleotides matching TRBD1. Per germline, CDR1 SGDLS and CDR2 YYNGEE. V dropped 3 bases and J dropped 3; count of bases not matched to a gene: 2. The CDR3 runs to 14 residues. CDR3: CASSATGVNQPQHF. For the CDR3, the DNA is TGTGCCAGCAGCGCGACAGGGGTCAATCAGCCCCAGCATTTT.

V usage is TRBV7-6 and J usage is TRBJ1-1; TRBD1 is a possible D gene (6 bases). Germline CDR1 is SGHVS and CDR2 is FNYEAQ. V lost 0 bases, J lost 1 base, and 18 bases lay in between. The CDR3 totals 18 residues. The CDR3 DNA sequence: TGTGCCAGCAGCTTAGCGCTAAGGGGGGAGGGTTCGAACACTGAAGCTTTCTTT. As protein: CASSLALRGEGSNTEAFF.

The chain recombines TRBV24-1 with TRBJ2-2; D not certain. The V gene's germline CDR1 is KGHDR and CDR2 SFDVKD. The V end was cut by 9 bases, the J end by 1 base, with 5 bases between. The CDR3 loop spans 12 amino acids. In nucleotides, the CDR3 is TGTGCCACCTCAGGGAACACCGGGGAGCTGTTTTTT. This sequence encodes CATSGNTGELFF.

The rearrangement links TRBV11-2 to TRBJ1-3; D call uncertain. The CDR3 has 14 residues. Germline V gene lookup returns CDR1 SGHAT and CDR2 FQNNGV. V was clipped by 3 bases and J by 2 bases, with 8 bases between them. The CDR3, as DNA: TGTGCCAGCAGCTTCCCGGGTGCTGGAAACACCATATATTTT. Amino acid sequence: CASSFPGAGNTIYF.

This clone was detected only a few times. The chain links TRBV7-9 to TRBJ2-3, with no clear D. V was pared by 6 bases and J by 0 bases, with 4 bases between. This CDR3 contains 12 residues. Germline loops: CDR1 SEHNR, CDR2 FQNEAQ (reference sequence). The DNA of the CDR3 is TGTGCCAGCAGTATTAGCACAGATACGCAGTATTTT. Its translation: CASSISTDTQYF.

This chain joins TRBV28 and TRBJ1-6; D gene uncertain. Germline V gives CDR1 MDHEN, CDR2 SYDVKM. This CDR3 spans 14 amino acids. Deletions cut 3 bases from V and 5 bases from J, with 8 bases between. CDR3 amino acids: CASSFAGNNSPLHF. The CDR3 coding sequence is TGTGCCAGCAGTTTTGCCGGGAATAATTCACCCCTCCACTTT.

The chain links TRBV7-9 to TRBJ2-7; D may be TRBD2 (6 bases). The length of the CDR3 is 14 residues. Germline loops: CDR1 SEHNR, CDR2 FQNEAQ (reference sequence). Trimming stripped 5 bases from V and 2 bases from J, with 13 bases between. DNA for the CDR3: TGTGCCAGCAGCGCCCCGGGGGTCCCCTACGAGCAGTACTTC. Amino acids: CASSAPGVPYEQYF.

The chain joins TRBV6-5 to TRBJ2-7; D call uncertain. Germline V CDR1 and CDR2: MNHEY, SVGAGI. The V and J ends lost 6 bases and 3 bases respectively, with 9 bases between them. CDR3 size: 12 residues. CDR3 sequence (DNA): TGTGCCAGCAGCCCCGCGAGCTACGAGCAGTACTTC. Translating it yields CASSPASYEQYF.

A single count supports this clone. This rearrangement joins TRBV27 to TRBJ2-1, with 10 nucleotides matching TRBD2. CDR1 and CDR2 from the germline V gene are MNHEY and SMNVEV (reference sequence). This CDR3 comprises 16 residues. Trimming cost V 1 base and J 9 bases; bases outside gene matches: 9. The CDR3 DNA reads as TGTGCCAGCAGTTTATATGGCCTAGCGGGAGACGGTGAGCAGTTCTTC. Protein product: CASSLYGLAGDGEQFF.

This sequence joins TRBV6-5 and TRBJ2-3; D remains unclear. Germline loops: CDR1 MNHEY, CDR2 SVGAGI. V lost 5 bases, J lost 2 bases, and 8 bases lay in between. The CDR3 totals 13 residues. The CDR3 here is CASSRLYTDTQYF. The CDR3 region has the DNA TGTGCCAGCAGTCGTCTCTACACAGATACGCAGTATTTT.

This clone came up a few times. J is TRBJ2-3 and V is TRBV6-4; D possibly corresponds to TRBD2 (6 bases). Germline CDR1 reads MRHNA; CDR2 reads SNTAGT. The CDR3 is made up of 13 amino acids. V lost 5 bases to trimming and J lost 1 base, with 7 bases between them. CDR3 sequence reads: CASSSGGTDTQYF. The CDR3 DNA sequence: TGTGCCAGCAGTTCGGGAGGCACAGATACGCAGTATTTT.

This sequence joins TRBV7-9 and TRBJ1-3; a possible D gene is TRBD1 (5 bases). From germline, CDR1 is SEHNR and CDR2 FQNEAQ (reference sequence). With 6 bases removed from V and 4 bases from J, the gap between germline ends came to 13 bases. CDR3 length equals 14 residues. CDR3 DNA sequence: TGTGCCAGCAGTTGGCAGGGAGGCGGAAACACCATATATTTT. Encoded protein: CASSWQGGGNTIYF.